This T cell receptor beta chain appears in the sequencing data of a study of patients and donors after allogeneic stem cell transplantation. TCRdb fed the RT-PCR reads into MiXCR, producing one record per CDR3 protein. In the table there are several thousand distinct CDR3 sequences, 24% of which are singletons. CDR1 is SGHTA, CDR2 FQGNSA, per germline. CDR3 length: 15 amino acids. The trim removed 6 bases at V and 1 base at J, leaving 5 bases unmatched. This clonotype was recorded a few times. This clonotype originated in a human donor who was either an allogeneic HSCT recipient or a stem cell or donor lymphocyte infusion donor (not recorded which). It is not recorded whose cells these are; they may come from a transplant donor. The rearrangement uses TRBV7-2 and TRBJ2-1; TRBD1 matches 8 bases. The sample was blood, either unsorted or a sorted T cell fraction (not recorded which). The CDR3 DNA is TGTGCCAGCAGTCCGACAGGGGTATCCTACAATGAGCAGTTCTTC. The encoded protein is CASSPTGVSYNEQFF.